Following are 21 T cell receptor beta chains from one sample sequenced in a study of post-analysis software for immune sequencing data (dated by TCRdb to about 2015). Beyond this particular receptor, the publication reports: Roughly 5 TRBV segments, including TRBV5-6, TRBV5-1 and TRBV20-1, were significantly more frequent in patients than controls.

The antigens for these receptors are not known. Library generation was performed with PCR. The reads were generated on an Illumina HiSeq 2500. To reduce PCR and sequencing biases, unique molecular identifiers were incorporated into the TCR beta cDNA libraries. TCRdb ran its own pipeline on the public reads, namely fastp trimming at Q25 and MiXCR clone calling, and kept in-frame beta chains. Rows are combined by CDR3 protein, so each entry shows the most common genes and DNA. For this sample the table gives hundreds of thousands of distinct CDR3 sequences, of which roughly three fifths were detected only once. The leading ten clones occupy over 9% of the sample. Sample: blood. Source of these receptors: a girl aged 2 to 10 with multiple sclerosis.

The V gene is TRBV9, the J gene TRBJ2-3, with D perhaps matching TRBD1 (5 bases). Germline CDR1 SGDLS, CDR2 YYNGEE. Trimming stripped 1 base from V and 5 bases from J, with 8 bases between. The CDR3 is 13 amino acids. The CDR3 coding sequence is TGTGCCAGCAGCGTACAAGGGGTAGATACGCAGTATTTT. Protein sequence: CASSVQGVDTQYF. Variable domain in full (rest from reference TRBV9 and TRBJ2-3): DSGVTQTPKHLITATGQRVTLRCSPRSGDLSVYWYQQSLDQGLQFLIQYYNGEERAKGNILERFSAQQFPDLHSELNLSSLELGDSALYFCASSVQGVDTQYFGPGTRLTVL.

The chain combines TRBV25-1 with TRBJ2-1, with D perhaps being TRBD1 or TRBD2 (5 bases each). From germline, CDR1 is MGHDK and CDR2 SYGVNS. The ends were cut back, 5 bases at V and 4 bases at J, with 12 bases in the middle. This CDR3 comprises 14 residues. This CDR3 reads CASSSRERYNEQFF. The CDR3 DNA reads as TGTGCCAGCAGTAGCAGGGAGCGGTACAATGAGCAGTTCTTC. Full variable domain (missing parts from reference TRBV25-1 and TRBJ2-1): EADIYQTPRYLVIGTGKKITLECSQTMGHDKMYWYQQDPGMELHLIHYSYGVNSTEKGDLSSESTVSRIRTEHFPLTLESARPSHTSQYLCASSSRERYNEQFFGPGTRLTVL.

The chain employs TRBV6-5 and TRBJ1-2; D not certain. V was cut by 1 base and J by 2 bases, with 23 bases left in between. The CDR3 has 19 amino acids. CDR1 and CDR2 (germline): MNHEY, SVGAGI. Written as DNA, the CDR3 is TGTGCCAGCAGTTACTTTCCCGGGAAACTAGAATGGCCGAACTATGGCTACACCTTC. Amino acid sequence: CASSYFPGKLEWPNYGYTF.

This clonotype appeared a few times. This chain joins TRBV5-1 and TRBJ2-7; D is ambiguous. Germline CDR1 is SGHRS and CDR2 is YFSETQ. The CDR3 is 14 amino acids. V was shortened by 4 bases and J by 0 bases, with 11 bases between the two germline ends. The CDR3 coding sequence is TGCGCCAGCAGCCCCGACGCCAGCTCCTACGAGCAGTACTTC. This codes for CASSPDASSYEQYF.

The chain links TRBV29-1 to TRBJ2-5, with TRBD2 matching 7 bases. The germline V gene encodes CDR1 SQVTM and CDR2 ANQGSEA. Trimming cost V 2 bases and J 5 bases; bases outside gene matches: 8. The length of the CDR3 is 14 residues. The CDR3, as DNA: TGCAGCGTTGAACGCCGACTAGCCCGGGAGACCCAGTACTTC. It codes for CSVERRLARETQYF.

The CDR3 nucleotides read TGCAGTGCTAGAGATCACGGGAGGGCCGGGACCGGGGAGCTGTTTTTT. Residues: CSARDHGRAGTGELFF. The chain joins TRBV20-1 to TRBJ2-2; 8 bases line up with TRBD2. V trimming: 0 bases; J trimming: 5 bases; junction bases outside the gene matches: 8. The CDR3 covers 16 residues. The germline V gene has CDR1 DFQATT and CDR2 SNEGSKA (reference sequence).

This chain links TRBV9 with TRBJ2-1, with TRBD2 identical over 7 bases. J gave up 2 bases and V 7 bases, and 6 bases lay outside the gene matches. This CDR3 spans 14 amino acids. The germline V gene encodes CDR1 SGDLS and CDR2 YYNGEE. CDR3 amino acids: CASRGGSPYNEQFF. In nucleotides, the CDR3 is TGTGCCAGCCGCGGCGGGAGTCCCTACAATGAGCAGTTCTTC. The variable domain in full, completed from reference TRBV9 and TRBJ2-1, reads DSGVTQTPKHLITATGQRVTLRCSPRSGDLSVYWYQQSLDQGLQFLIQYYNGEERAKGNILERFSAQQFPDLHSELNLSSLELGDSALYFCASRGGSPYNEQFFGPGTRLTVL.

The chain couples TRBV10-3 to TRBJ1-2; 7 bases align to TRBD1. Trimming took 5 bases from V and 8 from J; bases not matched to a gene: 8. There are 13 residues in the CDR3. The germline CDR1 and CDR2 sequences are ENHRY and SYGVKD. DNA for the CDR3: TGTGCCATCAGTATCTCGACAGGGAACGGCTACACCTTC. It is translated as CAISISTGNGYTF.

The chain is built from TRBV29-1 and TRBJ2-7; the D is unclear. CDR3 size: 12 residues. From germline, CDR1 is SQVTM and CDR2 ANQGSEA. V lost 4 bases and J 2 bases, leaving 9 bases between the germline ends. This CDR3 is CSVGHTPYEQYF. CDR3 sequence (DNA): TGCAGCGTTGGCCACACTCCCTACGAGCAGTACTTC.

CDR3 loop: CASSDGFNQPQHF. The CDR3 bases are TGTGCCAGCAGTGACGGGTTTAATCAGCCCCAGCATTTT. The chain employs TRBV6-4 and TRBJ1-5, with D uncertain. Germline CDR1 MRHNA, CDR2 SNTAGT. The CDR3 has 13 amino acids. With 2 bases removed from V and 4 bases from J, the gap between germline ends came to 6 bases.

This clonotype appeared a few times. This chain joins TRBV7-3 and TRBJ2-7; possible D gene TRBD1, 6 bases. This CDR3 is 14 amino acids long. The germline V and J ends were trimmed by 3 bases and 2 bases, with 11 bases remaining between them. Germline CDR1 SGHTA, CDR2 FQGTGA. CDR3: CASSFWQGTYEQYF. CDR3 DNA sequence: TGTGCCAGCAGCTTCTGGCAGGGGACCTACGAGCAGTACTTC.

There are a few counts of this clonotype. V and J are TRBV10-2 and TRBJ2-7; 10 nucleotides agree with TRBD1. Germline V gene sequence: CDR1 WSHSY, CDR2 SAAADI. After removal of 8 bases from V and 4 bases from J, the junction contained 5 bases not matched to a gene. The CDR3 is 13 amino acids. The CDR3 DNA sequence: TGCGCCAGCGGTCAGGGACAGGGGTACGAGCAGTACTTC. Amino acids: CASGQGQGYEQYF.

The chain couples TRBV12-3 or TRBV12-4 to TRBJ2-3; D might be TRBD1 (5 bases). Between the trimmed V and J ends, which lost 1 base and 10 bases, there was a span of 15 bases. This CDR3 region has 14 residues. Written as DNA, the CDR3 is TGTGCCAGCAGTTTAGGGGGCTCCAGGGCCCCGCAGTATTTT. As protein: CASSLGGSRAPQYF.

This clonotype was observed a few times. The V gene is TRBV12-3 or TRBV12-4, the J gene TRBJ2-5; D remains ambiguous. V was clipped by 7 bases and J by 2 bases, with 8 bases between them. The CDR3 runs 12 residues. This CDR3 is CASTRTQETQYF. The CDR3 DNA reads as TGTGCCAGCACTCGTACTCAAGAGACCCAGTACTTC.

This clonotype was counted a single time. The CDR3 sequence is CASSNPGGRGPPISYNEQFF. In nucleotides, the CDR3 is TGTGCCAGCAGTAACCCGGGGGGGAGGGGTCCCCCGATCTCTTACAATGAGCAGTTCTTC. The rearrangement uses TRBV7-9 and TRBJ2-1, with 8 bases matching TRBD2. CDR1 is SEHNR and CDR2 is FQNEAQ in the germline V gene (reference sequence). The CDR3 covers 20 residues. With 6 bases clipped from V and 4 bases from J, the junction kept 23 bases outside the gene matches. Full variable domain (missing parts from reference TRBV7-9 and TRBJ2-1): DTGVSQNPRHKITKRGQNVTFRCDPISEHNRLYWYRQTLGQGPEFLTYFQNEAQLEKSRLLSDRFSAERPKGSFSTLEIQRTEQGDSAMYLCASSNPGGRGPPISYNEQFFGPGTRLTVL.

CDR3 region: CASSLPDLSGTVEFGTDTQYF. DNA of the CDR3: TGCGCCAGCAGCTTACCCGACCTTAGCGGGACGGTCGAGTTCGGCACAGATACGCAGTATTTT. This chain connects TRBV5-1 to TRBJ2-3, with 8 bases fitting TRBD2. The V segment lost 2 bases and the J segment 1 base; nucleotides outside the gene matches: 21. The CDR3 is 21 residues long. From germline, CDR1 is SGHRS and CDR2 YFSETQ.

The chain carries TRBV30 and TRBJ2-4; D gene uncertain. CDR3 size: 14 residues. The germline CDR1 and CDR2 sequences are GTSNPN and SVGIG (reference sequence). Trimming took off 8 bases at V and 0 bases at J, with 14 bases between the two ends. Here the CDR3 DNA reads TGTGCCGGGGTGGTTAGGCTAGCCAAAAACATTCAGTACTTC. This codes for CAGVVRLAKNIQYF.

A few counts support this clonotype. CDR3 DNA sequence: TGCGCCAGCAGCGAGGCGGCTAGCGCTTCCTACGAGCAGTACTTC. Its protein is CASSEAASASYEQYF. This chain links TRBV5-1 with TRBJ2-7, with D possibly TRBD2 on 6 matching bases. Germline loops: CDR1 SGHRS, CDR2 YFSETQ. The V and J ends lost 4 bases and 1 base respectively, with 15 bases between them. The CDR3 is 15 residues long.

This chain joins TRBV27 and TRBJ2-2; 9 bases match TRBD1. CDR1 is MNHEY and CDR2 is SMNVEV in the germline V gene (reference sequence). V shed 4 bases and J 1 base; nucleotides not matched to a gene: 7. CDR3 length equals 17 residues. CDR3 sequence: CASSSPPGQGNTGELFF. DNA of the CDR3: TGTGCCAGCAGTTCGCCACCGGGACAGGGGAACACCGGGGAGCTGTTTTTT.

The chain couples TRBV7-2 to TRBJ2-5, with D unresolved. Trimming removed 4 bases at V and 4 bases at J, with 13 bases between. Germline-derived CDR1 and CDR2 are SGHTA and FQGNSA. The CDR3 consists of 14 residues. As DNA, the CDR3 is TGTGCCAGCAGCTCAACCTTGAGGCTAGAGACCCAGTACTTC. This sequence encodes CASSSTLRLETQYF.

The genes are TRBV20-1 and TRBJ2-1; D ambiguous. With 0 bases removed from V and 8 bases from J, the gap between germline ends came to 14 bases. Germline CDR1 DFQATT, CDR2 SNEGSKA (reference sequence). The CDR3 runs 14 residues. The DNA for the CDR3 is TGCAGTGCTAGAGACAGGATCGGGTACGATGAGCAGTTCTTC. This codes for CSARDRIGYDEQFF.